This TCR beta chain was found in a study of T cell responses to AZD1222 COVID-19 vaccine. Second-dose recipients at about 4 or about 12 weeks were treated as one pooled group. As for this clone: Its antigen is currently unknown.

Study results and limitations: Baseline serostatus was positive in only six or seven AZD1222 recipients. A reported finding is that nearly half of spike-specific TCRs target unmutated variant regions. Spike was spanned by vaccine-associated CD4 TCRs, which were dominant at 160-218 and 743-854.

CDR1 and CDR2 from the germline V gene are SGHTA and FQGNSA. The CDR3 has 16 amino acids. Trimming took 4 bases from V and 0 from J, leaving 16 bases between them. Produced via immunoSEQ multiplex PCR; TCRdb's table is partial and in-frame only. The sample has roughly 120,000 clones; 85% to 90% are singletons. This rearrangement joins TRBV7-2 to TRBJ2-7; TRBD2 is a possible D gene (6 bases). The TCR was taken from an adult who received the AZD1222 COVID-19 vaccine. The sequenced sample was peripheral blood, obtained 28 days after the second AZD1222 dose. This chain's CDR3 is CASSSVGGPSSYEQYF. DNA for the CDR3: TGTGCCAGCAGCTCCGTGGGGGGTCCTAGCTCCTACGAGCAGTACTTC.